This T cell receptor (beta chain) was documented in a study of T cell clones after liver transplantation. The CDR3 runs 14 residues. Germline CDR1 is SNHLY and CDR2 is FYNNEI. Trimming pared 8 bases from V and 1 base from J, leaving 11 bases between. Sequenced by immunoSEQ multiplex PCR; TCRdb stores in-frame clones only, minus some. There are tens of thousands of clones in the sample; roughly 71% occur only once, and 8% to 10% lies in the top ten. The source is a human patient who received a liver transplant. Some T cells may possibly be graft donor cells. The sample was CD4+ T cells from blood, taken at the 22-month timepoint. This chain uses TRBV2 with TRBJ2-2; D not certain. This CDR3 is CASLLGGNTGELFF. The CDR3 coding sequence is TGTGCCAGCTTATTAGGCGGGAACACCGGGGAGCTGTTTTTT.